These T cell receptor beta chains were read from a single sample in a study of blood T cell repertoires in COVID-19. The assay was immunoSEQ multiplex PCR, and TCRdb's table has in-frame clones only and misses some. The sample contains roughly 250,000 clones, about 90% of which appear only once. The sample consisted of peripheral blood. All receptors come from a woman in her thirties with COVID-19, enrolled during active disease. Both conserved end residues are part of each CDR3. The D gene is left open where the match is weak. Size is omitted from some rows. Given values are once, few, many or a class for expanded clones.

>TRBJ2-7|TRBD2|once|TRBV6-4
TGTGCCAGCAGTGACCCGACTAGCGGGGGGACCTCCTACGAGCAGTACTTC
CASSDPTSGGTSYEQYF
>TRBJ2-5|-|once|TRBV3-1/TRBV3-2
TGTGCCAGCAGCCAAGAACCCAACAGGGACCCCCAAGAGACCCAGTACTTC
CASSQEPNRDPQETQYF
>TRBJ2-7|-|once|TRBV3-1/TRBV3-2
TGTGCCAGCAGCCCTGGCAGGGAATCATACGAGCAGTACTTC
CASSPGRESYEQYF
>TRBJ2-7|-|-|TRBV7-9
TGTGCCAGCAGTGTTACGGGTCTCCACGAGCAGTACTTC
CASSVTGLHEQYF
>TRBJ2-1|-|-|TRBV5-1
TGCGCCAGCACAATGGGGGGTGGGGATGAGCAGTTCTTC
CASTMGGGDEQFF
>TRBJ2-1|-|-|TRBV4-1
TGCGCCAGCAGCCAAGAAGTCTCCGACTTCTACAATGAGCAGTTCTTC
CASSQEVSDFYNEQFF
>TRBJ1-1|-|once|TRBV30
TGTGCCTGGAGTGTTCGGGGGGGGTCTGCTGAAGCTTTCTTT
CAWSVRGGSAEAFF
>TRBJ1-5|-|-|TRBV6-5
TGTGCCAGCAGCCTAGTCCGGGACTACCCCCAGCATTTT
CASSLVRDYPQHF
>TRBJ1-4|-|-|TRBV7-9
TGTGCCAGCAGCTTCTTCGGGAGGGATGAAAAACTGTTTTTT
CASSFFGRDEKLFF
>TRBJ1-1|-|-|TRBV18
TGTGCCAGCTCACCGACAGCCACTGAAGCTTTCTTT
CASSPTATEAFF
>TRBJ2-1|TRBD2|once|TRBV7-9
TGTGCCAGCAGCTTAAGGACTAGCGGGGGGGCCGAGTTCTTC
CASSLRTSGGAEFF
>TRBJ1-1|-|-|TRBV20-1
TGCAGTGCTAGTTTTCACATGAACACTGAAGCTTTCTTT
CSASFHMNTEAFF
>TRBJ2-7|-|-|TRBV19
TGTGCCAGTAGTGGGGCGGCTTCCTACGAGCAGTACTTC
CASSGAASYEQYF
>TRBJ2-7|TRBD1|-|TRBV7-2
TGTGCCAGCAGCTTAACTTGGACAGGCTCCTACGAGCAGTACTTC
CASSLTWTGSYEQYF
>TRBJ1-6|-|-|TRBV6-5
TGTGCCAGCAGTTACACCGTAACAGGGTATAATTCACCCCTCCACTTT
CASSYTVTGYNSPLHF
>TRBJ1-5|TRBD1|-|TRBV4-1
TGCGCCAGCAGTCGGACAGGAGATCAGCCCCAGCATTTT
CASSRTGDQPQHF
>TRBJ1-2|-|-|TRBV5-6
TGTGCCAGCAGCCCGGGTCGGGAAAGGGGCTACACCTTC
CASSPGRERGYTF
>TRBJ2-2|-|-|TRBV19
TGTGCCAGTAGTATAGATCTCACAGGGTGGGGGACCGGGGAGCTGTTTTTT
CASSIDLTGWGTGELFF
>TRBJ1-2|-|-|TRBV6-4
TGTGCCAGCAGCGTCGGGGACACCTTTGTGGACTATGGCTACACCTTC
CASSVGDTFVDYGYTF
>TRBJ2-7|-|-|TRBV7-9
TGTGCCAGCAGCCTCCTTATGTCCCACGAGCAGTACTTC
CASSLLMSHEQYF
>TRBJ1-1|-|-|TRBV5-8
TGTGCCAGCAATTTGGAAAGGGGAAACTTTGGCACTGAAGCTTTCTTT
CASNLERGNFGTEAFF
>TRBJ1-2|-|-|TRBV28
TGTGCCAGCAGTTTCGAGACAGACTATGGCTACACCTTC
CASSFETDYGYTF
>TRBJ2-3|TRBD1|-|TRBV19
TGTGCGACGCGCGGGACAGGGCCAGATACGCAGTATTTT
CATRGTGPDTQYF
>TRBJ2-3|TRBD1|-|TRBV27
TGTGCCAGCAGTTTAAGGGACAGGGTAGGAGATACGCAGTATTTT
CASSLRDRVGDTQYF
>TRBJ1-2|-|-|TRBV4-1
TGCGCCAGCAGCCAAGGACTACTAGAATATGGCTACACCTTC
CASSQGLLEYGYTF
>TRBJ2-3|-|-|TRBV29-1
TGCAGCGTTGGGACTACAAGCACAGATACGCAGTATTTT
CSVGTTSTDTQYF
>TRBJ2-1|TRBD2|-|TRBV6-5
TGTGCCAGCGGTCTAGCGGGGGGGCCCGGCAATGAGCAGTTCTTC
CASGLAGGPGNEQFF
>TRBJ2-2|-|-|TRBV6-6
TGTGCCAGCAGTTACTCAGCGGAGAACACCGGGGAGCTGTTTTTT
CASSYSAENTGELFF
>TRBJ2-7|TRBD2|many|TRBV6-5
TGTGCCAGCAATGGCGGGGGGGCTAGGAACGAGCAGTACTTC
CASNGGGARNEQYF
>TRBJ1-4|-|once|TRBV20-1
TGCAGTGCCCCCTTTAATGAAAAACTGTTTTTT
CSAPFNEKLFF
>TRBJ2-5|TRBD1|-|TRBV3-1/TRBV3-2
TGTGCCAGCAGCCAAGTCTTTACTAAAGGACAGGTTGTAGGAGAGACCCAGTACTTC
CASSQVFTKGQVVGETQYF
>TRBJ1-6|-|once|TRBV28
TGTGCCAGCAGAGGACAAATGTGGTCTACCCTCCACTTT
CASRGQMWSTLHF
>TRBJ1-2|-|-|TRBV5-4
TGTGCCAGCGGCGGGGCCTATGGCTACACCTTC
CASGGAYGYTF
>TRBJ2-2|-|-|TRBV5-1
TGCGCCAGCAGCTTGGAGGGGCCTTTAAGCCCCGGGGAGCTGTTTTTT
CASSLEGPLSPGELFF
>TRBJ2-5|TRBD2|-|TRBV18
TGTGCCAGCTCACCACCGGCAACTAGCGGCGAGACCCAGTACTTC
CASSPPATSGETQYF
>TRBJ2-7|TRBD2|-|TRBV19
TGTGCCAGTAGATCGATAGCGGGGATGTCTTTC
CASRSIAGMSF
>TRBJ1-1|-|-|TRBV30
TGTGCCTGGAGCCGGGGGGCAGGTCCGGCTTTCTTT
CAWSRGAGPAFF
>TRBJ1-2|TRBD1|-|TRBV6-5
TGTGCCAGTCGGGACAGGGGAAATGGCTACACCTTC
CASRDRGNGYTF
>TRBJ2-7|TRBD2|-|TRBV5-1
TGCGCCAGCAGCGAGTTTAGCGGGGGGTTCTACGAGCAGTACTTC
CASSEFSGGFYEQYF
>TRBJ1-6|-|few|TRBV5-4
TGTGCCAGCAGCTGGGGACTTAATAATTCACCCCTCCACTTT
CASSWGLNNSPLHF
>TRBJ2-5|TRBD2|-|TRBV5-5
TGTGCCAGCAGCTTCTTTCCGGGGGGAGGCCAAGAGACCCAGTACTTC
CASSFFPGGGQETQYF
>TRBJ2-7|-|-|TRBV19
TGTGCCAGACGTTTCCCCGGGTCGCGGGCCTACGAGCAGTACTTC
CARRFPGSRAYEQYF
>TRBJ2-7|TRBD2|large|TRBV10-2
TGCGCCAGCAGTGTTACGGTAGCGGGGGGCTACGAGCAGTACTTC
CASSVTVAGGYEQYF
>TRBJ2-2|TRBD2|few|TRBV5-5
TGTGCCAGCAGCGGGACTAGCGGGGGGGCCCACTTGTCCGGGGAGCTGTTTTTT
CASSGTSGGAHLSGELFF
>TRBJ1-2|-|once|TRBV9
TGTGCCAGCAGCGTAGGCGAAGGGGGATATGGCTACACCTTC
CASSVGEGGYGYTF
>TRBJ1-1|-|-|TRBV13
TGTGCCAGCAGCTCCTCAGGGTTGGGGAACACTGAAGCTTTCTTT
CASSSSGLGNTEAFF
>TRBJ1-2|TRBD1|-|TRBV3-1/TRBV3-2
TGTGCCAGCAGGCGGACAGGAGCCGATAACTATGGCTACACCTTC
CASRRTGADNYGYTF
>TRBJ2-1|TRBD2|once|TRBV7-2
TGTGCCAGCAGGAGACTAGCGGGTGACAATGAGCAGTTCTTC
CASRRLAGDNEQFF